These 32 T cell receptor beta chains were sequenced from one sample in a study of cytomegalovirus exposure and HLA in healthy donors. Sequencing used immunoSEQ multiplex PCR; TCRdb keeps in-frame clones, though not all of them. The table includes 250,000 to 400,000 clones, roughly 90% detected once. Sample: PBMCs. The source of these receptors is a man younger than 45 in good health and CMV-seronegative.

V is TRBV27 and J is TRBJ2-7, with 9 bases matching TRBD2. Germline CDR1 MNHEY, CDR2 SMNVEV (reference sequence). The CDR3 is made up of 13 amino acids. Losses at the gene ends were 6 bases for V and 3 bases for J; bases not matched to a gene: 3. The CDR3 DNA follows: TGTGCCAGCAGCGGCGGGGGGGACTACGAGCAGTACTTC. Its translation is CASSGGGDYEQYF.

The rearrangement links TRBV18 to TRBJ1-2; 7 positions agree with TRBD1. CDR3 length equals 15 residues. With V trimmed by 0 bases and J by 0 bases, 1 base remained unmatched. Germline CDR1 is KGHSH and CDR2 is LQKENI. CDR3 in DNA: TGTGCCAGCTCACCACCGACAGGGCCTAACTATGGCTACACCTTC. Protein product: CASSPPTGPNYGYTF.

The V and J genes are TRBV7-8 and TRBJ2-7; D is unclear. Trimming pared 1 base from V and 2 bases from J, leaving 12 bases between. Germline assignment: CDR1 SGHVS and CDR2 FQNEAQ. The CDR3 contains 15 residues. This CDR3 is CASSLGLVGPYEQYF. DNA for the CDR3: TGTGCCAGCAGCTTAGGGTTGGTGGGCCCCTACGAGCAGTACTTC.

The CDR3 DNA follows: TGTGCCACCGGGGACAGGGGGACTTCACCCCTCCACTTT. Its protein is CATGDRGTSPLHF. The genes are TRBV19 and TRBJ1-6, with 11 bases identical to TRBD1. The ends lost 10 bases at V and 9 bases at J; junction bases unmatched: 5. CDR3 length: 13 amino acids. Germline V gene sequence: CDR1 LNHDA, CDR2 SQIVND (reference sequence).

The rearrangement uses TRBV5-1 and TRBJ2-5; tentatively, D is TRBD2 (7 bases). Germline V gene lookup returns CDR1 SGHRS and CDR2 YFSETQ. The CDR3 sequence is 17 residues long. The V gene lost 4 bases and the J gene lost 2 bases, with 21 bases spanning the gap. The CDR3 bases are TGCGCCAGCAGCCCGGGACCACAGGGAGGGAGGCAAGAGACCCAGTACTTC. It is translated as CASSPGPQGGRQETQYF.

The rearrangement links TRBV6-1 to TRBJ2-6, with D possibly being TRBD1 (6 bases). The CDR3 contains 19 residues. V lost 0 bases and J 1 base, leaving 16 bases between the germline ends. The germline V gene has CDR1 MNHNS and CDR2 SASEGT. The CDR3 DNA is TGTGCCAGCAGTGAAGCTCTAAAGGGGGTTAAGTCTGGGGCCAACGTCCTGACTTTC. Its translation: CASSEALKGVKSGANVLTF.

The CDR3 DNA sequence: TGCGCCAGCAGCCAAGACCGGCGGGGGTCAGAGACCCAGTACTTC. It specifies CASSQDRRGSETQYF. The rearrangement uses TRBV4-3 and TRBJ2-5; 7 bases align to TRBD2. In germline, CDR1 is LGHNA, CDR2 YSLEER. The ends lost 0 bases at V and 4 bases at J; junction bases unmatched: 5. There are 15 residues in the CDR3.

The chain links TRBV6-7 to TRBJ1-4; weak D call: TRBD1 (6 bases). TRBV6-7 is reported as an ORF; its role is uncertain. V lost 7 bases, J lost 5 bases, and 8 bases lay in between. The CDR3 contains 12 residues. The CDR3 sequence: CASTRGNEKLFF. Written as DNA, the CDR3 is TGTGCCAGCACGAGGGGGAATGAAAAACTGTTTTTT.

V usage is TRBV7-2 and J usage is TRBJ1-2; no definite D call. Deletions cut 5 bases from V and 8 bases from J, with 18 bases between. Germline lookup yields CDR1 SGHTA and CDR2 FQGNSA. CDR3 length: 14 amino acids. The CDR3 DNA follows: TGTGCCAGCAGCGTAGGCGGAGGGATGGGCGGCTACACCTTC. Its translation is CASSVGGGMGGYTF.

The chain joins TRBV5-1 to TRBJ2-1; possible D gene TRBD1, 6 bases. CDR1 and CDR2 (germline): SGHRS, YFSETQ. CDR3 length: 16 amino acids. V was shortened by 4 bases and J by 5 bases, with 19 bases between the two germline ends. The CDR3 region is CASSLNTGTSNNEQFF. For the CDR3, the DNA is TGCGCCAGCAGCCTAAACACCGGGACATCTAACAATGAGCAGTTCTTC.

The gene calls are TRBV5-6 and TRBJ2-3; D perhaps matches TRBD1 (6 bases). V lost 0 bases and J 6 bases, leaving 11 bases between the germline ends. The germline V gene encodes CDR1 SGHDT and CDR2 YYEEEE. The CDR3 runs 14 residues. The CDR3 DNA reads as TGTGCCAGCAGCTTGGGATCAGGGGCTGATACGCAGTATTTT. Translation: CASSLGSGADTQYF.

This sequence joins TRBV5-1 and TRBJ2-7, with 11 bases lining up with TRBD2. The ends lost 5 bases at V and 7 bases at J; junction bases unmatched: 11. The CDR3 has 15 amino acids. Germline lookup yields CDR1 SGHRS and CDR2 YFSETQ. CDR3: CASRAASGGPREQYF. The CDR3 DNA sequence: TGCGCCAGCAGGGCTGCTAGCGGGGGGCCTAGGGAGCAGTACTTC.

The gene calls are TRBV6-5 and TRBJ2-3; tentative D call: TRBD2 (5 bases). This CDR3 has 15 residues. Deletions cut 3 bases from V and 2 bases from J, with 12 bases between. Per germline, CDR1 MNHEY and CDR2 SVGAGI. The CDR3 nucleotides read TGTGCCAGCAGTTATGAGCCAGCGGCCACAGATACGCAGTATTTT. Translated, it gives CASSYEPAATDTQYF.

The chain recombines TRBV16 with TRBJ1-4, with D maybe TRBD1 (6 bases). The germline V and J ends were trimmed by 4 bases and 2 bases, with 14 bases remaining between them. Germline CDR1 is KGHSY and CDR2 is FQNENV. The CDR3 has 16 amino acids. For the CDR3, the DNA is TGTGCCAGCAGCCCCTCGGCCAGGGGCACTAATGAAAAACTGTTTTTT. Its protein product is CASSPSARGTNEKLFF.

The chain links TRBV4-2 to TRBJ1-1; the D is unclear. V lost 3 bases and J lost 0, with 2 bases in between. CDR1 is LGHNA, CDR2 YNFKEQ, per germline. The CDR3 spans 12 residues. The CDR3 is CASSHMNTEAFF. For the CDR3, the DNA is TGTGCCAGCAGCCATATGAACACTGAAGCTTTCTTT.

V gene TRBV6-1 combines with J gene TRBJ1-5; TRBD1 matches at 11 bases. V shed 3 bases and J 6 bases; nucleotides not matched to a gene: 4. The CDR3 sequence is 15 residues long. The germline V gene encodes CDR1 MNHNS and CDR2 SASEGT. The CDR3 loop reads CASSEDRGLGQPQHF. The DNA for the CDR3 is TGTGCCAGCAGTGAGGACAGGGGGCTCGGTCAGCCCCAGCATTTT.

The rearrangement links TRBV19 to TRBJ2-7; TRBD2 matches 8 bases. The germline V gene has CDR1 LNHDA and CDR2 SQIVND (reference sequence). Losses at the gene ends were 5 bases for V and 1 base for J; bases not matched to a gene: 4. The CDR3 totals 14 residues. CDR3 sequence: CASSAASGSYEQYF. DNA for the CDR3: TGTGCCAGTAGTGCTGCTAGCGGGTCCTACGAGCAGTACTTC.

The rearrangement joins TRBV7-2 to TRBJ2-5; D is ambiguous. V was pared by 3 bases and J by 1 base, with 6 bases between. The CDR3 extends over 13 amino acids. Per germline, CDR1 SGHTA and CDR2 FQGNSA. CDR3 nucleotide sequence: TGTGCCAGCAGCTTTTCCCTCCAAGAGACCCAGTACTTC. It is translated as CASSFSLQETQYF.

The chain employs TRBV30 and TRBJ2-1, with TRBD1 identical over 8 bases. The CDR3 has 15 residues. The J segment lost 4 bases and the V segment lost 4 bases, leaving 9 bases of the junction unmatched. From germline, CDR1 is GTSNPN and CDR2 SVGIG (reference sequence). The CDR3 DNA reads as TGTGCCTGGATCCCCGGACAGGGCATTTACAATGAGCAGTTCTTC. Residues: CAWIPGQGIYNEQFF.

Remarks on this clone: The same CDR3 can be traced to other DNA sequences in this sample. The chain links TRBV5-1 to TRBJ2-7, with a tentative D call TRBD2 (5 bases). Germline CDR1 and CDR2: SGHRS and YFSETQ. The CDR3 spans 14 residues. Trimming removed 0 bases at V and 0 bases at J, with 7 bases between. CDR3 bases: TGCGCCAGCAGCTTGGCTGCGGGCTCCTACGAGCAGTACTTC. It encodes CASSLAAGSYEQYF.

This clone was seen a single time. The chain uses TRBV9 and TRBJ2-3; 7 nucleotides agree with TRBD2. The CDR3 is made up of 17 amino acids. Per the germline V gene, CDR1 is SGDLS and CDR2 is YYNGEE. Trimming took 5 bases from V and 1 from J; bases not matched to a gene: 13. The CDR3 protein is CASSALGAGKRTDTQYF. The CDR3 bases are TGTGCCAGCAGTGCTCTGGGAGCGGGGAAACGCACAGATACGCAGTATTTT.

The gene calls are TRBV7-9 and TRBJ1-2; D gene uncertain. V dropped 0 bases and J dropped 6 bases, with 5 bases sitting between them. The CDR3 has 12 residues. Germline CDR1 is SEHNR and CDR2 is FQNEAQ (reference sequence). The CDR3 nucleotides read TGTGCCAGCAGCTTAGCTGAGGATGGCTACACCTTC. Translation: CASSLAEDGYTF.

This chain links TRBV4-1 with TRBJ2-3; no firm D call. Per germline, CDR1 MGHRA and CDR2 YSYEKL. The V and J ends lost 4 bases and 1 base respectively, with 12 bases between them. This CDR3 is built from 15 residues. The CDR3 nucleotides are TGCGCCAGCAGCCTTGTCCTATTGGGCACAGATACGCAGTATTTT. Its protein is CASSLVLLGTDTQYF.

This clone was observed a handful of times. DNA for the CDR3: TGTGCCAGCAGCTTATACACAGGTCCCGAGCAGTACTTC. Amino acid sequence: CASSLYTGPEQYF. The chain joins TRBV7-9 to TRBJ2-7; D is possibly TRBD1 (5 bases). This CDR3 contains 13 residues. The V gene's germline CDR1 is SEHNR and CDR2 FQNEAQ (reference sequence). The V end lost 2 bases, the J end lost 6 bases, and 11 bases lay between the germline ends.

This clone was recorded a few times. The chain's CDR3 is CASRGGSNQPQHF. As DNA, the CDR3 is TGTGCCAGCAGGGGAGGGAGCAATCAGCCCCAGCATTTT. The chain carries TRBV27 and TRBJ1-5, with D hard to call. Germline V CDR1 and CDR2: MNHEY, SMNVEV (reference sequence). V dropped 6 bases and J dropped 1 base, with 7 bases sitting between them. This CDR3 contains 13 residues.

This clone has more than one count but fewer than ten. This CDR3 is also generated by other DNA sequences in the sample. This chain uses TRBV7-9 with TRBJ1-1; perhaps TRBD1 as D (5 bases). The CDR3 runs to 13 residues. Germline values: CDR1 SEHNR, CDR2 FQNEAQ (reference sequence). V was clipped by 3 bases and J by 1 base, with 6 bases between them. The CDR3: CASSFGGNTEAFF. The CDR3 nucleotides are TGTGCCAGCAGCTTCGGGGGGAACACTGAAGCTTTCTTT. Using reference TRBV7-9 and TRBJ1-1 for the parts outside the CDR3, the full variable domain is DTGVSQNPRHKITKRGQNVTFRCDPISEHNRLYWYRQTLGQGPEFLTYFQNEAQLEKSRLLSDRFSAERPKGSFSTLEIQRTEQGDSAMYLCASSFGGNTEAFFGQGTRLTVV.

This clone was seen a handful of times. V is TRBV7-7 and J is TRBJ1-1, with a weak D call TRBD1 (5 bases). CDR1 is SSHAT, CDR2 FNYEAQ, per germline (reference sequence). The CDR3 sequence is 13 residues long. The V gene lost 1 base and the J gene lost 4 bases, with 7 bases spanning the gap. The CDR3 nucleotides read TGTGCCAGCAGCTTAGACCAGGGCACTGAAGCTTTCTTT. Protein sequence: CASSLDQGTEAFF. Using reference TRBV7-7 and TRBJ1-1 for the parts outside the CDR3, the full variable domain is GAGVSQSPRYKVTKRGQDVTLRCDPISSHATLYWYQQALGQGPEFLTYFNYEAQPDKSGLPSDRFSAERPEGSISTLTIQRTEQRDSAMYRCASSLDQGTEAFFGQGTRLTVV.

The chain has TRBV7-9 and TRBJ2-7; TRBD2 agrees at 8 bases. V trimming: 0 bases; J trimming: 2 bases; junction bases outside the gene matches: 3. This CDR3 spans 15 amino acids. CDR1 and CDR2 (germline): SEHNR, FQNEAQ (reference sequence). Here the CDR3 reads CASSLAAGGTYEQYF. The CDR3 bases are TGTGCCAGCAGCTTAGCGGCGGGGGGAACCTACGAGCAGTACTTC.

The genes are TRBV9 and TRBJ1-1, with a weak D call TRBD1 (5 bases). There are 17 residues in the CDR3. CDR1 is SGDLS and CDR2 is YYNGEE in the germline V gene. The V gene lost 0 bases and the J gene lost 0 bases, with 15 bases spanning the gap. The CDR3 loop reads CASSVGSGPGLNTEAFF. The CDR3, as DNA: TGTGCCAGCAGCGTAGGATCAGGGCCCGGCCTGAACACTGAAGCTTTCTTT.

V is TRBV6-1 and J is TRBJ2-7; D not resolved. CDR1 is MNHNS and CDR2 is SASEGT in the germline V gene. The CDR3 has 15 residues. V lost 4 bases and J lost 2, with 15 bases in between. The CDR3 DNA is TGTGCCAGCAGTGGCCCAGGAACACGCCCCTACGAGCAGTACTTC. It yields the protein CASSGPGTRPYEQYF.

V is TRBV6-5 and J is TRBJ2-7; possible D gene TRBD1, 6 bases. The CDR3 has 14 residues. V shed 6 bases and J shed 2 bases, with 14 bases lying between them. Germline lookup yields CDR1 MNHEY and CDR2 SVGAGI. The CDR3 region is CASSRPTGTYEQYF. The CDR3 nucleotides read TGTGCCAGCAGCCGGCCGACAGGAACCTACGAGCAGTACTTC.

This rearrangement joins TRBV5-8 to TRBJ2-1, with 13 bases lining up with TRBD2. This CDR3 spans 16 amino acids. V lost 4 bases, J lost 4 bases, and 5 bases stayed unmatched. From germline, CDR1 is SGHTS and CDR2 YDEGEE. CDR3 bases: TGTGCCAGCAGCCTGGGACTAGCGGGGCCTTACAATGAGCAGTTCTTC. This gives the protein CASSLGLAGPYNEQFF.